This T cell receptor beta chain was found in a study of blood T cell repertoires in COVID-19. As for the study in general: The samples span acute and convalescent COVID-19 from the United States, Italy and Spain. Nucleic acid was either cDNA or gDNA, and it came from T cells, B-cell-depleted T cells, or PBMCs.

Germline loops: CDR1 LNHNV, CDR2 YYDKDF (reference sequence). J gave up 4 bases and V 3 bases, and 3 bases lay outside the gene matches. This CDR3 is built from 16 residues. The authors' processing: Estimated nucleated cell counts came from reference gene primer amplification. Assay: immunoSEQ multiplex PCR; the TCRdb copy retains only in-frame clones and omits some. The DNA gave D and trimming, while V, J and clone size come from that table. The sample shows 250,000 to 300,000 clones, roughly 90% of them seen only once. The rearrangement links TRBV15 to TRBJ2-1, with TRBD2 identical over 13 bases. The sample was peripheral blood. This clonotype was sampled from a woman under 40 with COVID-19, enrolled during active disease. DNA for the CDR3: TGTGCCACCAGCAGGGGACTAGCGGGAAGGTACAATGAGCAGTTCTTC. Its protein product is CATSRGLAGRYNEQFF. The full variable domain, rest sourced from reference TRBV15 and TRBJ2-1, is DAMVIQNPRYQVTQFGKPVTLSCSQTLNHNVMYWYQQKSSQAPKLLFHYYDKDFNNEADTPDNFQSRRPNTSFCFLDIRSPGLGDTAMYLCATSRGLAGRYNEQFFGPGTRLTVL.